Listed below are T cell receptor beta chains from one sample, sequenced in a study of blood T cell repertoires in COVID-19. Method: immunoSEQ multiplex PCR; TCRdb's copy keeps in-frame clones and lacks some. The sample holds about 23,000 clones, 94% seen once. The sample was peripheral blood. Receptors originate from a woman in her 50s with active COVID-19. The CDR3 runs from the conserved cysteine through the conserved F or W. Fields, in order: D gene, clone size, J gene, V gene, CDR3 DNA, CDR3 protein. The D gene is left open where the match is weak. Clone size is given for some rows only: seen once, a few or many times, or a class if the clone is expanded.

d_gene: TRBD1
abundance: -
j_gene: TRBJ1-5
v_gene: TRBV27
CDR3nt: TGTGCCAGCAGTCCCCGGGACAGGAATAGCAATCAGCCCCAGCATTTT
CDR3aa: CASSPRDRNSNQPQHF

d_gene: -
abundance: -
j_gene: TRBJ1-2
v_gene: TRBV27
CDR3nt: TGTGCCAGCCAGAGGGGGGGAGACTATGGCTACACCTTC
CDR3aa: CASQRGGDYGYTF

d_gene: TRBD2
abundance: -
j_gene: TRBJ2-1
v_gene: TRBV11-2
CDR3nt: TGTGCCAGCAGCCAACTAGCGGGAGGTTACAATGAGCAGTTCTTC
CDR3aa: CASSQLAGGYNEQFF

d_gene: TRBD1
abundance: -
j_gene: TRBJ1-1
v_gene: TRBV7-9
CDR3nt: TGTGCCAGCAGCCCCCCGACAGGGAAGGTTGAAGCTTTCTTT
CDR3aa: CASSPPTGKVEAFF

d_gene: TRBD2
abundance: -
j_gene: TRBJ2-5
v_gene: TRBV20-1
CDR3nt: TGCAGTGCTAGTCCATGGGCTAGCGGCCCCGAAGAGACCCAGTACTTC
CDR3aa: CSASPWASGPEETQYF

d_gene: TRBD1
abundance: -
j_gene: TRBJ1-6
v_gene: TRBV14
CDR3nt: TGTGCCAGCAGCCACTCGACAGGGACCAATTCACCCCTCCACTTT
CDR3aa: CASSHSTGTNSPLHF

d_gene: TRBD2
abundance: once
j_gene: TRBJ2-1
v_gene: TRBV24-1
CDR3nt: TGTGCCACCAGTGATTCGCGGGAGGGACGGTACAATGAGCAGTTCTTC
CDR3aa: CATSDSREGRYNEQFF

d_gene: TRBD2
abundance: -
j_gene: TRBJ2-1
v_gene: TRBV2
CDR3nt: TGTGCCAGCAGTGGCCAAGGGGCGGGAGCCTCCAATGAGCAGTTCTTC
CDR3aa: CASSGQGAGASNEQFF

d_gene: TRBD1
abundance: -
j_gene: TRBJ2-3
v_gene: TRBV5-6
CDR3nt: TGTGCCAGCAGCCCCGGGACAGACACAGATACGCAGTATTTT
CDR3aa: CASSPGTDTDTQYF

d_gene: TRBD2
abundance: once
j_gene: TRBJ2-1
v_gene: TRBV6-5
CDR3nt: TGTGCCAGCATGCGGGGGGAACCCGCCAATGAGCAGTTCTTC
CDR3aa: CASMRGEPANEQFF

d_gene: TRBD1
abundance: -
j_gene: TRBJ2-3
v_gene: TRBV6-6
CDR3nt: TGTGCCAGCAGGAGCCGGGACAGGGGGCCAGATACGCAGTATTTT
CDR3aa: CASRSRDRGPDTQYF

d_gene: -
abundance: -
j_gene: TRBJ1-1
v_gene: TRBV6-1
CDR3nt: TGTGCCAGCAGTGAGGACACGCATCCGGATGAAGCTTTCTTT
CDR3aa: CASSEDTHPDEAFF

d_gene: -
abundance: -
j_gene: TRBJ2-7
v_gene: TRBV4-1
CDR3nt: TGCGCCAGCAGCAGCCAAGTCAGGGGCTACGAGCAGTACTTC
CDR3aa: CASSSQVRGYEQYF

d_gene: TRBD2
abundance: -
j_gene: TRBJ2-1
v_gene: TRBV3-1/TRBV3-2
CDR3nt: TGTGCCAGCAGCCCCGAGGGGCGGGAGAACTTCAATGAGCAGTTCTTC
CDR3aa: CASSPEGRENFNEQFF

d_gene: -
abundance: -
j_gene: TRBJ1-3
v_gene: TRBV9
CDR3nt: TGTGCCAGCAGCGTAGAGGTAGCCGCCTCTGGAAACACCATATATTTT
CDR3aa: CASSVEVAASGNTIYF